This paragraph covers one T cell receptor (beta chain) sequence. This clonotype was seen only a few times. The antigen this receptor binds is unknown. No clone much larger than this one lies a single base away; base qualities are absent. This entry belongs to a study of identical twins (TCRdb year 2016). Study-wide context: To test whether fetal clonotypes persist, the study used deep sequencing on TCR alpha and beta repertoires from monozygotic twins, unrelated adults of various ages, and cord blood. To rule out contamination, replicate twin experiments were performed at different times with different library preparation protocols. Results and caveats for the whole study, not just this receptor: Excess twin sharing in beta out-of-frame sequences was weaker because fewer shared sequences lowered the signal-to-noise ratio. Zero-insertion analyses could be partly confounded by invariant T cells such as MAIT and iNKT, although diverse VJ usage argued against such confounding for most clonotypes. Conclusions relied on cross-sectional statistical analysis, since the same donors could not be followed over many years. Recombination models systematically underestimated out-of-frame TCR alpha sharing in monozygotic twins but agreed with sharing between unrelated individuals. Compared with coincidental sharing between unrelated individuals, out-of-frame TCR alpha sequences shared between twins showed an excess of sequences with low generation probability. Abundant cord blood beta clonotypes had fewer insertions, young adult naive repertoires showed a similar but weaker trend, and memory repertoires showed no such trend.

Only healthy Caucasian donors were included. Three pairs of female monozygotic twins, all aged roughly 18 to 29 years, made up the twin cohort. RNA for TCR libraries was isolated from peripheral blood mononuclear cells. From the germline V gene (reference sequence), CDR1 is DFQATT and CDR2 is SNEGSKA. V ends up 5 bases short and J 6 bases short, with an unmatched junction base count of 11. From cysteine to phenylalanine, the CDR3 is 15 amino acids long. Only the CDR3 DNA stays, 45 bases, in frame from base 1. The library was built by means of 5' RACE. Data came from an Illumina HiSeq 2000. A universal primer binding site was added through template switching, and the final cDNA carried a unique molecular identifier so that TCR cDNA molecules could be counted accurately. Specific primers in the conserved constant-segment region were used to synthesize first-strand cDNA for TCR alpha and beta chains. To control for contamination, every cDNA library carried two barcodes: a SMART-Mk sample barcode plus Illumina barcodes. Two successive PCR steps introduced TruSeq adapter sequences along with Illumina sample barcodes. The TCR alpha and beta cDNA libraries were sequenced on the Illumina HiSeq platform using custom primers. Per the original workflow: MiGEC processed the raw reads to extract unique molecular identifiers, while MiXCR was used to determine the CDR3 positions. For each individual, recombination models were inferred using an EM algorithm with the repgenHMM and IGoR tools. Shared clonotype analysis was performed with the tcR package in R, normalizing sharing by the product of cloneset sizes. To study raw recombination free of thymic and clonal selection effects, out-of-frame nonproductive sequences were analyzed. TCRdb reanalyzed the raw reads on its own, using fastp at Q25 for trimming and MiXCR for clone calling, and kept in-frame beta chains. Rows with a matching CDR3 protein are joined into one entry that keeps the most common DNA and genes. The authors' filters were not applied to this entry. In this sample the table shows nearly 900,000 distinct CDR3 sequences, 9% to 15% of which occur a single time. The ten largest clones represent roughly 1.6% of the sample.

These data were also filed under a second study, of yellow fever vaccine responses in identical twins. From the second report: According to the authors, the vaccine-induced T cell response in identical twins seemed to be partly convergent and partly specific to each individual. Focusing on identical twins, the study followed the T cell clones that responded to the vaccine, and did so with precision.

Input material: PBMCs. The chain was built from TRBV20-1 and TRBJ2-3; 10 bases in the middle match TRBD2. This TCR was recovered from a young woman in good health. The bases read TGCAGTGCTGGGGCGGGGGCTAGCGGGAGCGATACGCAGTATTTT. Its amino acids are CSAGAGASGSDTQYF.